The 2 T cell receptor beta chains given below trace back to one sample, sequenced in a study of cytomegalovirus exposure and HLA in healthy donors. Profiled with immunoSEQ multiplex PCR; TCRdb holds only in-frame clones, not every one. The profile shows about 73,000 clones, approximately 94% of them singletons. Sequencing used PBMCs. The origin of the receptors is a woman younger than 30 in good health and CMV-seronegative.

This clone was observed once. CDR3 sequence: CASNSKATGGEQYF. CDR3 DNA sequence: TGTGCCAGCAATTCGAAGGCGACAGGGGGAGAGCAGTACTTC. The J gene is TRBJ2-7, the V gene TRBV5-5, with 9 positions matching TRBD1. Unmatched junction bases numbered 11, after V lost 6 bases and J lost 7 bases. CDR1 is SGHKS, CDR2 YYEKEE, per germline (reference sequence). CDR3 length equals 14 residues.

This clone has a single count. This sequence joins TRBV6-4 and TRBJ2-3; D not certain. This CDR3 contains 13 residues. With 0 bases removed from V and 3 bases from J, the gap between germline ends came to 4 bases. Germline V gene data show CDR1 as MRHNA and CDR2 as SNTAGT. The CDR3 nucleotides are TGTGCCAGCAGTGACTCGACTACAGATACGCAGTATTTT. This sequence encodes CASSDSTTDTQYF.